This T cell receptor beta chain originates from a study of blood T cell repertoires in COVID-19. Overall study: The analysed material was cDNA or gDNA that came from T cells, B-cell-depleted T cells, or PBMCs.

Germline-derived CDR1 and CDR2 are MNHEY and SVGEGT. Trimming left V 2 bases short and J 4 bases short, with 8 bases between. The CDR3 consists of 13 residues. Followed longitudinally, the Seattle patients had been enrolled during active infection. In the original workflow: Researchers report that nucleated cell counts were estimated from reference gene primer amplification. The repertoire was sequenced with immunoSEQ multiplex PCR; TCRdb's copy has only in-frame clones and lacks some. V, J and clone size were drawn from that table, and D and trimming were deduced from the DNA. The sample carries 330,000 or so clones, 87% recorded once. In its sample, this clone was seen a few times.

Sequenced: peripheral blood. The source is a man under 40 with COVID-19, enrolled during active disease. The chain is built from TRBV6-2 or TRBV6-3 and TRBJ1-2, with D tentatively TRBD1 (5 bases). The CDR3, as DNA: TGTGCCAGCAGTTACCCCGGGGGCTATGGCTACACCTTC. It specifies CASSYPGGYGYTF.